One TCR beta chain is described in this entry. V was trimmed by 0 bases and J by 0 bases, leaving 3 bases between them. The CDR3 has 14 amino acids. Looked up from germline, CDR1 is SGHRS and CDR2 is YFSETQ. These data belong to a study of blood T cell repertoires in COVID-19. In the study overall: Donors in the United States, Italy and Spain gave samples during acute or convalescent COVID-19. Sources were T cells, B-cell-depleted T cells, or PBMCs; the material itself was cDNA or gDNA.

Using immunoSEQ multiplex PCR, the repertoire was profiled, and TCRdb retains in-frame clones only, with some absent. This table holds around 53,000 clones, around 84% found once. This sequence originates from a man aged 65-85 years with active COVID-19. This chain joins TRBV5-1 and TRBJ2-2; D is undetermined. The sequenced sample was peripheral blood. The CDR3 coding sequence is TGCGCCAGCAGCTTGGCCTCGAACACCGGGGAGCTGTTTTTT. It specifies CASSLASNTGELFF.